These T cell receptor beta chains were read from a single sample in a study of T cell responses to AZD1222 COVID-19 vaccine. The assay was immunoSEQ multiplex PCR, and TCRdb's table has in-frame clones only and misses some. The sample records approximately 140,000 clones, over 85% being singletons. Specimen: peripheral blood, collected on day 0 of AZD1222 vaccination. Receptor source: an adult in good health. Each CDR3 is given without its conserved first and last residue. Fields, in order: J gene, CDR3 length, V gene, CDR3 protein.

TRBJ2-7 13 TRBV4-3 ASSQTWHSSYEQY
TRBJ2-1 12 TRBV11-3 ASSLVAGFAEQF
TRBJ1-4 13 TRBV19 ASSKLTGGGEKLF
TRBJ2-4 16 TRBV3-1/TRBV3-2 ASSPMAKTGGTKNIQY
TRBJ2-3 15 TRBV11-3 ASSLDGRGTSTDTQY
TRBJ2-1 11 TRBV12-5 ASASTGTIEQF
TRBJ1-6 11 TRBV25-1 ASSGAGGSPLH
TRBJ2-2 14 TRBV30 AWSGSLGAGTGELF
TRBJ1-5 13 TRBV9 ASSGSGTGNQPQH
TRBJ2-7 14 TRBV6-1 ASSEAAGAGPYEQY
TRBJ2-7 12 TRBV27 ASGTGTGGYEQY
TRBJ1-5 12 TRBV9 ASSPGQAAGPQH
TRBJ1-6 11 TRBV28 ASSPMRNSPLH
TRBJ2-1 17 TRBV4-2 ASSQATGLAGGLDNEQF
TRBJ1-5 13 TRBV24-1 ATSDSWHSNQPQH
TRBJ2-1 12 TRBV11-2 ASSLHSQYNEQF
TRBJ1-1 14 TRBV7-9 ASSLGTHGSNTEAF
TRBJ2-3 12 TRBV27 ASSSRGSTDTQY
TRBJ2-1 10 TRBV28 ADGTSYNEQF
TRBJ1-1 12 TRBV5-1 ASSGDSKWTEAF
TRBJ1-2 14 TRBV4-3 ASSQDRKGGTYGYT
TRBJ1-2 12 TRBV7-2 ASSSYYRDHGYT
TRBJ2-3 15 TRBV7-2 ASSRRQALLFTDTQY
TRBJ2-1 16 TRBV19 ASRPPSAGTGPYNEQF
TRBJ2-6 13 TRBV24-1 ATARGDAGANVLT
TRBJ2-3 15 TRBV27 ASIAVGTSGLTDTQY
TRBJ2-2 12 TRBV28 ASILGGGGGELF
TRBJ1-5 13 TRBV11-3 ASSLTGDGNQPQH
TRBJ2-3 15 TRBV6-2/TRBV6-3 ASSRPTGRVGTDTQY
TRBJ1-3 12 TRBV7-2 ASSSGSPGNTIY
TRBJ2-1 13 TRBV5-1 ASSLAGASYNEQF
TRBJ2-1 14 TRBV5-6 ASSYFASGKDNEQF
TRBJ2-2 14 TRBV11-3 ASSWAGTSNTGELF
TRBJ1-2 12 TRBV5-5 ASSLAGIIYGYT
TRBJ1-2 12 TRBV19 ASSSGNPNYGYT
TRBJ2-1 11 TRBV7-9 ASSFVGWNEQF
TRBJ2-1 13 TRBV5-1 ASSFDGSSYNEQF
TRBJ2-7 12 TRBV14 ASSTRADSYEQY
TRBJ1-2 13 TRBV5-4 ASSLGRGANYGYT
TRBJ1-5 13 TRBV19 ASSTWDRANQPQH
TRBJ2-3 13 TRBV29-1 SVVPLGRNTDTQY
TRBJ2-3 15 TRBV7-2 ASSLDRARGFTDTQY
TRBJ1-2 16 TRBV28 ASSLPPPRTGRNYGYT
TRBJ1-1 14 TRBV5-4 ASSLGGGAQNTEAF
TRBJ1-1 13 TRBV4-3 ASSHPDRERTEAF
TRBJ2-7 9 TRBV29-1 SVGQGTEQY
TRBJ2-7 15 TRBV27 ASSLRMPTTSSYEQY
TRBJ2-7 13 TRBV19 ASSLDRDGPLGQY
TRBJ1-1 13 TRBV3-1/TRBV3-2 ASSHHREMNTEAF
TRBJ2-3 14 TRBV7-6 ASSLGVSGLTDTQY
TRBJ1-2 10 TRBV30 AWSISENGYT
TRBJ2-3 13 TRBV10-3 AISEWGIGTDTQY
TRBJ2-7 13 TRBV9 ASSVGGGSPYEQY